This T cell receptor beta chain comes out of a study of CD8 T cells in ankylosing spondylitis. This clonotype was detected ten times or more. What it recognizes is unknown. TCRdb re-called the 5' RACE reads through MiXCR, storing one row per CDR3 protein. The sample has 340,000 or so distinct CDR3 sequences, approximately 14% seen once. Findings of the study overall: Typical of ankylosing spondylitis blood, it appeared, was a TCR beta motif of under 10 highly homologous variants.

The TCR comes from a male donor with ankylosing spondylitis or in good health (not recorded which). Source material: blood, either unsorted or a sorted T cell fraction (not recorded which).

The CDR3 loop reads CASSPQGANSYEQYF. CDR3 nucleotides: TGTGCCAGCAGCCCCCAGGGGGCGAATTCCTACGAGCAGTACTTC. The chain joins TRBV27 to TRBJ2-7; 8 nucleotides match TRBD1. The CDR3 is 15 amino acids. V lost 6 bases, J lost 1 base, and 8 bases stayed unmatched. The germline V gene has CDR1 MNHEY and CDR2 SMNVEV (reference sequence).